A selection of T cell receptor beta chains follows, all from one sample in a study of Tregs in tolerant kidney transplant recipients. Produced via immunoSEQ multiplex PCR; TCRdb's table is partial and in-frame only. Seen here are over 50,000 clones, roughly 85% observed once, and the top ten hold approximately 2.1%. This sample comprised Tregs from blood, obtained before the transplant. The receptors derive from a human donor who received a combined kidney and bone marrow transplant. The CDR3 runs from the conserved cysteine through the conserved F or W. D genes are given only for firm matches. Clone size is shown for a subset of rows, as once, few, many or a class of expanded clone.

len: 15
j_gene: TRBJ2-3
d_gene: TRBD2
v_gene: TRBV7-2
abundance: -
CDR3aa: CASSPSGRAGDTQYF
CDR3nt: TGTGCCAGCAGCCCGAGCGGGAGGGCCGGAGATACGCAGTATTTT

len: 14
j_gene: TRBJ1-4
d_gene: -
v_gene: TRBV5-5
abundance: -
CDR3aa: CASRTPGTNEKLFF
CDR3nt: TGTGCCAGCAGAACTCCAGGGACGAATGAAAAACTGTTTTTT

len: 14
j_gene: TRBJ1-1
d_gene: -
v_gene: TRBV19
abundance: -
CDR3aa: CASSRGGLNTEAFF
CDR3nt: TGTGCCAGTAGTCGGGGGGGGCTGAACACTGAAGCTTTCTTT

len: 16
j_gene: TRBJ1-3
d_gene: TRBD1
v_gene: TRBV11-2
abundance: -
CDR3aa: CASSLGPGGVGNTIYF
CDR3nt: TGTGCCAGCAGCTTAGGTCCAGGGGGCGTTGGAAACACCATATATTTT

len: 13
j_gene: TRBJ1-1
d_gene: TRBD1
v_gene: TRBV6-5
abundance: -
CDR3aa: CASSFDRGRLAFF
CDR3nt: TGTGCCAGCAGTTTTGACAGGGGGAGGTTAGCTTTCTTT

len: 18
j_gene: TRBJ2-3
d_gene: TRBD2
v_gene: TRBV28
abundance: -
CDR3aa: CASLGGLAGGASTDTQYF
CDR3nt: TGTGCCTCCCTGGGGGGACTAGCGGGAGGGGCTAGCACAGATACGCAGTATTTT

len: 13
j_gene: TRBJ2-3
d_gene: -
v_gene: TRBV7-2
abundance: -
CDR3aa: CASSLWSRDTQYF
CDR3nt: TGTGCCAGCAGCTTATGGAGCCGAGATACGCAGTATTTT

len: 14
j_gene: TRBJ2-1
d_gene: -
v_gene: TRBV27
abundance: -
CDR3aa: CASSFSGDYNEQFF
CDR3nt: TGTGCCAGCAGTTTCTCGGGAGACTACAATGAGCAGTTCTTC

len: 18
j_gene: TRBJ2-7
d_gene: TRBD1
v_gene: TRBV11-2
abundance: -
CDR3aa: CASSRGPGAGQALAEQYF
CDR3nt: TGTGCCAGCAGCCGGGGGCCGGGCGCGGGACAGGCTTTGGCCGAGCAGTACTTC

len: 17
j_gene: TRBJ2-6
d_gene: -
v_gene: TRBV19
abundance: -
CDR3aa: CASSIADKSSGANVLTF
CDR3nt: TGTGCCAGTAGTATAGCGGACAAAAGCTCTGGGGCCAACGTCCTGACTTTC

len: 16
j_gene: TRBJ2-2
d_gene: -
v_gene: TRBV7-9
abundance: -
CDR3aa: CASSLDLRSDTGELFF
CDR3nt: TGTGCCAGCAGCTTAGATTTACGATCGGACACCGGGGAGCTGTTTTTT

len: 17
j_gene: TRBJ2-7
d_gene: -
v_gene: TRBV5-1
abundance: -
CDR3aa: CASSGGKGVPPLGEQYF
CDR3nt: TGCGCCAGCAGCGGAGGAAAGGGAGTCCCCCCGCTGGGCGAGCAGTACTTC

len: 12
j_gene: TRBJ1-1
d_gene: TRBD1
v_gene: TRBV2
abundance: -
CDR3aa: CASNRGITEAFF
CDR3nt: TGTGCCAGCAACAGGGGGATCACTGAAGCTTTCTTT

len: 16
j_gene: TRBJ2-2
d_gene: -
v_gene: TRBV12-5
abundance: -
CDR3aa: CASGLVQGQNTGELFF
CDR3nt: TGTGCTAGTGGTTTGGTCCAGGGACAGAACACCGGGGAGCTGTTTTTT

len: 15
j_gene: TRBJ2-7
d_gene: -
v_gene: TRBV6-6
abundance: -
CDR3aa: CASSLNPSSSYEQYF
CDR3nt: TGTGCCAGCAGTCTCAACCCGTCGAGCTCCTACGAGCAGTACTTC

len: 12
j_gene: TRBJ1-1
d_gene: -
v_gene: TRBV21-1
abundance: -
CDR3aa: CASSASGTEAFF
CDR3nt: TGTGCCAGCAGCGCCTCAGGAACTGAAGCTTTCTTT

len: 15
j_gene: TRBJ2-1
d_gene: -
v_gene: TRBV28
abundance: -
CDR3aa: CASSPPRVRANEQFF
CDR3nt: TGTGCCAGCAGTCCTCCGCGGGTTAGGGCCAATGAGCAGTTCTTC

len: 12
j_gene: TRBJ1-1
d_gene: -
v_gene: TRBV6-6
abundance: -
CDR3aa: CASSSTASRAFF
CDR3nt: TGTGCCAGCAGTTCTACCGCTTCTCGGGCTTTCTTT

len: 15
j_gene: TRBJ1-4
d_gene: -
v_gene: TRBV6-1
abundance: -
CDR3aa: CASSGQPPTNEKLFF
CDR3nt: TGTGCCAGCAGTGGGCAGCCTCCAACTAATGAAAAACTGTTTTTT

len: 14
j_gene: TRBJ2-3
d_gene: -
v_gene: TRBV5-4
abundance: -
CDR3aa: CASSLWWGADTQYF
CDR3nt: TGTGCCAGCAGCTTGTGGTGGGGCGCAGATACGCAGTATTTT

len: 15
j_gene: TRBJ1-1
d_gene: -
v_gene: TRBV5-1
abundance: few
CDR3aa: CASSLGPGRWVEAFF
CDR3nt: TGCGCCAGCAGCTTGGGTCCAGGGAGATGGGTAGAAGCTTTCTTT

len: 14
j_gene: TRBJ1-1
d_gene: -
v_gene: TRBV7-8
abundance: -
CDR3aa: CASSSRQAVTEAFF
CDR3nt: TGTGCCAGCAGCTCCCGACAGGCCGTTACTGAAGCTTTCTTT